These 26 T cell receptor beta chains came from one sample sequenced in a study of T cell responses to AZD1222 COVID-19 vaccine. Profiled with immunoSEQ multiplex PCR; TCRdb holds only in-frame clones, not every one. The top ten hold under 2% of the sample, which has 100,000 to 150,000 clones, around 92% seen once. Sequenced material: peripheral blood, taken 28 days after the second AZD1222 dose. The receptors were gathered from an adult who received the AZD1222 COVID-19 vaccine.

The CDR3, as DNA: TGTGCCAGCAGCTTAACAGCGGGGAGCTACAATGAGCAGTTCTTC. Translation: CASSLTAGSYNEQFF. The chain recombines TRBV11-3 with TRBJ2-1, with 7 nucleotides matching TRBD2. This CDR3 spans 15 amino acids. J gave up 3 bases and V 2 bases, and 4 bases lay outside the gene matches. Per germline, CDR1 SGHNT and CDR2 YENEEA.

This clone came up a few times. DNA for the CDR3: TGTGCCTGGAGAACAGGGGGCCAGACTGAAGCTTTCTTT. Translating it yields CAWRTGGQTEAFF. The rearrangement uses TRBV30 and TRBJ1-1, with 9 nucleotides matching TRBD1. J lost 5 bases, V lost 3 bases, and 4 bases had no gene match. The CDR3 covers 13 residues. Germline V gene sequence: CDR1 GTSNPN, CDR2 SVGIG (reference sequence).

J is TRBJ2-7 and V is TRBV4-1, with 10 bases matching TRBD1. Looked up from germline, CDR1 is MGHRA and CDR2 is YSYEKL. The CDR3 sequence is 15 residues long. The V segment lost 5 bases and the J segment 0 bases; nucleotides outside the gene matches: 4. CDR3 DNA: TGCGCCAGCAGCTCCCGACAGGGGGCCTCCTACGAGCAGTACTTC. This translates into CASSSRQGASYEQYF.

This sequence joins TRBV6-5 and TRBJ2-4; D tentatively reads TRBD1 or TRBD2 (5 bases each). CDR1 is MNHEY and CDR2 is SVGAGI in the germline V gene. The CDR3 is 14 residues long. Trimming cost V 7 bases and J 6 bases, with 16 bases left between them. Written as DNA, the CDR3 is TGTGCCAGCATCTTGGGGACGGGCAGAAACATTCAGTACTTC. Translated: CASILGTGRNIQYF.

J is TRBJ2-1 and V is TRBV5-1; no clear D gene. V lost 7 bases to trimming and J lost 6 bases, with 8 bases between them. Germline V gene data show CDR1 as SGHRS and CDR2 as YFSETQ. CDR3 length: 11 residues. The DNA for the CDR3 is TGCGCCAGCCGGTTTGGCAATGAGCAGTTCTTC. Its translation is CASRFGNEQFF.

J is TRBJ2-1 and V is TRBV19, with 9 bases aligning to TRBD2. In germline, CDR1 is LNHDA, CDR2 SQIVND (reference sequence). The CDR3 totals 17 residues. J gave up 8 bases and V 7 bases, and 18 bases lay outside the gene matches. The CDR3 DNA sequence: TGTGCCAGTAATCGTGGGCTAGCGGGATACAGGTTCGATGAGCAGTTCTTC. Translation gives CASNRGLAGYRFDEQFF.

The chain uses TRBV4-1 and TRBJ2-7; 9 nucleotides align to TRBD1. CDR1 MGHRA and CDR2 YSYEKL come from the germline V gene. V was clipped by 3 bases and J by 9 bases; unmatched bases: 12. This CDR3 spans 15 amino acids. The CDR3 loop is CASSQAQGASTRQYF. CDR3 DNA: TGCGCCAGCAGCCAGGCACAGGGGGCGTCTACGAGGCAGTACTTC.

The chain recombines TRBV19 with TRBJ1-5; D is possibly TRBD1 (5 bases). Germline-derived CDR1 and CDR2 are LNHDA and SQIVND (reference sequence). This CDR3 is 17 amino acids long. V was clipped by 3 bases and J by 0 bases, with 15 bases between them. The CDR3 reads CASSMRGGAYSNQPQHF. In DNA form, the CDR3 reads TGTGCCAGTAGTATGAGGGGTGGGGCCTATAGCAATCAGCCCCAGCATTTT.

The V gene is TRBV2, the J gene TRBJ2-6; 7 nucleotides agree with TRBD1. V gave up 9 bases and J gave up 1 base; unmatched junction bases: 9. The V gene's germline CDR1 is SNHLY and CDR2 FYNNEI. The CDR3 consists of 16 residues. CDR3 protein: CASNRDSPSGANVLTF. CDR3 in DNA: TGTGCCAGTAACCGGGACAGTCCATCTGGGGCCAACGTCCTGACTTTC.

This chain uses TRBV6-5 with TRBJ2-5; no definite D call. CDR1 MNHEY and CDR2 SVGAGI come from the germline V gene. The V end lost 7 bases, the J end lost 4 bases, and 13 bases lay between the germline ends. This CDR3 is 13 amino acids long. The CDR3 loop reads CASKKGSPETQYF. In DNA, the CDR3 is TGTGCCAGCAAGAAAGGGTCCCCAGAGACCCAGTACTTC.

The V call is TRBV7-8, the J call TRBJ1-1; D remains unclear. V shed 3 bases and J shed 5 bases, with 13 bases lying between them. This CDR3 has 14 amino acids. The germline gives CDR1 SGHVS, CDR2 FQNEAQ. The CDR3 DNA is TGTGCCAGCAGCTTTGGCCCAAGAGGGACTGAAGCTTTCTTT. Translating it yields CASSFGPRGTEAFF.

This clone was recorded only once. The genes are TRBV6-5 and TRBJ2-7; 7 bases line up with TRBD1. The CDR3 extends over 13 amino acids. CDR1 is MNHEY, CDR2 SVGAGI, per germline. J gave up 2 bases and V 5 bases, and 3 bases lay outside the gene matches. CDR3 residues: CASSQGQPYEQYV. The CDR3 DNA reads TGTGCCAGCAGTCAGGGACAGCCCTACGAGCAGTACGTC.

This clone was detected only once. The rearrangement links TRBV19 to TRBJ1-2, with 8 bases aligning to TRBD1. In germline, CDR1 is LNHDA, CDR2 SQIVND (reference sequence). The length of the CDR3 is 16 residues. V was pared by 3 bases and J by 4 bases, with 10 bases of the junction left unmatched. The CDR3 loop reads CASSIRGTGPSYGYTF. The CDR3, as DNA: TGTGCCAGTAGTATTAGGGGGACAGGACCCTCCTATGGCTACACCTTC.

The chain joins TRBV6-5 to TRBJ2-7, with a tentative D call TRBD1 (6 bases). Germline CDR1 and CDR2: MNHEY and SVGAGI. V was clipped by 5 bases and J by 9 bases, with 17 bases between them. The CDR3 length is 13 residues. The DNA of the CDR3 is TGTGCCAGCAGTCTACAACAGGGTTTAGTGCAGTACTTC. This translates into CASSLQQGLVQYF.

The gene calls are TRBV5-1 and TRBJ1-2; 7 positions match TRBD1. Germline-derived CDR1 and CDR2 are SGHRS and YFSETQ. V dropped 4 bases and J dropped 8; count of bases not matched to a gene: 8. This CDR3 comprises 13 residues. CDR3 sequence: CASSPGQVRGYTF. In DNA, the CDR3 is TGCGCCAGCAGCCCCGGACAGGTGCGGGGCTACACCTTC.

J is TRBJ2-5 and V is TRBV19; TRBD1 matches at 9 bases. The CDR3 is 14 residues long. The V gene's germline CDR1 is LNHDA and CDR2 SQIVND (reference sequence). V was clipped by 8 bases and J by 7 bases; unmatched bases: 11. The CDR3 sequence is CASSTGGLVSTQYF. Here the CDR3 DNA reads TGTGCCAGTTCAACAGGGGGCTTAGTTTCGACCCAGTACTTC.

The genes are TRBV7-9 and TRBJ2-7; tentative D call: TRBD2 (5 bases). Trimming took off 3 bases at V and 0 bases at J, with 9 bases between the two ends. Germline CDR1 and CDR2: SEHNR and FQNEAQ (reference sequence). This CDR3 is 14 amino acids long. The CDR3 is CASSFSGSSYEQYV. CDR3 nucleotide sequence: TGTGCCAGCAGCTTCAGCGGCAGCTCCTACGAGCAGTACGTC.

This clone was counted a single time. The J gene is TRBJ1-6, the V gene TRBV7-3; D gene uncertain. From germline, CDR1 is SGHTA and CDR2 FQGTGA. The CDR3 length is 15 residues. With 2 bases removed from V and 8 bases from J, the gap between germline ends came to 13 bases. CDR3 bases: TGTGCCAGCAGCTTACTTGGAGGGAGGGATTCACCCCTCCACTTT. It encodes CASSLLGGRDSPLHF.

The CDR3 nucleotides read TGCGCCAGCAGCACGGGACAGGGTCTCTCCTACGAGCAGTACTTC. Its translation is CASSTGQGLSYEQYF. V gene TRBV5-1 combines with J gene TRBJ2-7, with TRBD1 identical over 9 bases. With 4 bases clipped from V and 0 bases from J, the junction kept 5 bases outside the gene matches. This CDR3 contains 15 residues. Germline V CDR1 and CDR2: SGHRS, YFSETQ.

Concerning this clone: At the DNA level, this CDR3 is encoded by other sequences in the same sample as well. The rearrangement uses TRBV18 and TRBJ1-1; TRBD1 might be the D (5 bases). Trimming stripped 2 bases from V and 4 bases from J, with 8 bases between. This CDR3 comprises 13 residues. CDR1 KGHSH and CDR2 LQKENI come from the germline V gene. CDR3 amino acids: CASSPDRGTEAFF. In DNA, the CDR3 is TGTGCCAGCTCACCAGACAGAGGCACTGAAGCTTTCTTT.

This chain uses TRBV5-6 with TRBJ1-1; D not certain. Trimming shortened V by 4 bases and J by 1 base, and 17 bases separated the two germline ends. From germline, CDR1 is SGHDT and CDR2 YYEEEE. The CDR3 runs 16 residues. CDR3 DNA sequence: TGTGCCAGCAGCCAGAAGACCAAGGTTGGGAACACTGAAGCTTTCTTT. Translation: CASSQKTKVGNTEAFF. The variable domain in full, completed from reference TRBV5-6 and TRBJ1-1, reads DAGVTQSPTHLIKTRGQQVTLRCSPKSGHDTVSWYQQALGQGPQFIFQYYEEEERQRGNFPDRFSGHQFPNYSSELNVNALLLGDSALYLCASSQKTKVGNTEAFFGQGTRLTVV.

The chain couples TRBV10-1 to TRBJ1-1, with 8 bases fitting TRBD1. CDR1 is WNHNN and CDR2 is SYGVQD in the germline V gene (reference sequence). J gave up 4 bases and V 6 bases, and 4 bases lay outside the gene matches. The CDR3 covers 13 residues. The CDR3 sequence: CASSGQGSTEAFF. CDR3 in DNA: TGCGCCAGCAGCGGACAGGGATCCACTGAAGCTTTCTTT.

The chain employs TRBV7-2 and TRBJ1-4; the match to TRBD1 covers 7 bases. V lost 3 bases, J lost 7 bases, and 11 bases stayed unmatched. Germline assignment: CDR1 SGHTA and CDR2 FQGNSA. The CDR3 is made up of 16 amino acids. The CDR3 DNA sequence: TGTGCCAGCAGCTTTCAGGGGGGAGGTAACACTGAAAAACTGTTTTTT. Amino acid sequence: CASSFQGGGNTEKLFF.

The chain recombines TRBV6-5 with TRBJ1-2; D not certain. The CDR3 loop spans 13 amino acids. Germline loops: CDR1 MNHEY, CDR2 SVGAGI. Trimming took off 6 bases at V and 4 bases at J, with 12 bases between the two ends. CDR3 residues: CASSRAGGYGYTF. The CDR3 DNA is TGTGCCAGCAGCCGGGCCGGCGGCTATGGCTACACCTTC.

The chain combines TRBV12-3 or TRBV12-4 with TRBJ1-3; 9 positions match TRBD1. The CDR3 has 13 residues. V was pared by 6 bases and J by 4 bases, with 1 base of the junction left unmatched. CDR3 coding DNA: TGTGCCAGCAGAGGGACAGGGGGAAACACCATATATTTT. Amino acids: CASRGTGGNTIYF.

The V and J genes are TRBV7-9 and TRBJ1-1, with D possibly being TRBD1 (5 bases). The CDR3 sequence is 16 residues long. Germline lookup yields CDR1 SEHNR and CDR2 FQNEAQ (reference sequence). V shed 4 bases and J shed 4 bases, with 19 bases lying between them. This CDR3 reads CASSSTVGLGGTEAFF. The CDR3, as DNA: TGTGCCAGCAGCTCGACGGTGGGACTGGGGGGCACTGAAGCTTTCTTT.